The rows below give T cell receptor beta chains drawn from one sample of a study of blood T cell repertoires in COVID-19. TCRdb's copy holds only in-frame clones and misses some; the assay was immunoSEQ multiplex PCR. The sample has about 65,000 clones; over 80% are singletons. The sample was peripheral blood. These receptors all come from a human donor in a cohort sampled during active COVID-19. Both conserved end residues are part of each CDR3. The D gene is left open where the match is weak. Clone size is shown for a subset of rows, as once, few, many or a class of expanded clone.

J: TRBJ1-3; length: 16; V: TRBV4-1; size: NA; D: TRBD1; CDR3: CASSQPTGGSGNTIYF; DNA: TGCGCCAGCAGCCAACCTACAGGGGGCTCTGGAAACACCATATATTTT
J: TRBJ1-1; length: 14; V: TRBV7-8; size: NA; D: TRBD1; CDR3: CASSSDRGHTEAFF; DNA: TGTGCCAGCAGCTCGGACAGGGGGCACACTGAAGCTTTCTTT
J: TRBJ1-6; length: 14; V: TRBV6-2/TRBV6-3; size: NA; D: NA; CDR3: CASSYAERASPLHF; DNA: TGTGCCAGCAGTTACGCCGAGAGGGCGAGTCCCCTCCACTTT
J: TRBJ1-6; length: 15; V: TRBV18; size: NA; D: NA; CDR3: CASSPFGVNNSPLHF; DNA: TGTGCCAGCTCACCATTCGGAGTGAATAATTCACCCCTCCACTTT
J: TRBJ1-1; length: 18; V: TRBV7-9; size: NA; D: TRBD1; CDR3: CASSLLLSRDRTNTEAFF; DNA: TGTGCCAGCAGCCTCCTCCTATCCCGGGACAGGACGAACACTGAAGCTTTCTTT
J: TRBJ1-1; length: 16; V: TRBV5-5; size: NA; D: TRBD1; CDR3: CASSPLLTTGVTPAFF; DNA: TGTGCCAGCAGCCCCCTCCTGACGACAGGGGTTACTCCGGCTTTCTTT
J: TRBJ1-1; length: 14; V: TRBV2; size: NA; D: NA; CDR3: CASSDRVRNTEAFF; DNA: TGTGCCAGCAGTGATCGGGTAAGGAACACTGAAGCTTTCTTT
J: TRBJ2-2; length: 16; V: TRBV5-4; size: NA; D: TRBD1; CDR3: CASSRSRDRATGELFF; DNA: TGTGCCAGCAGCCGATCCCGGGACAGGGCGACCGGGGAGCTGTTTTTT
J: TRBJ1-2; length: 14; V: TRBV5-4; size: NA; D: NA; CDR3: CASSLDWGDYGYTF; DNA: TGTGCCAGCAGCTTAGACTGGGGGGACTATGGCTACACCTTC
J: TRBJ1-5; length: 15; V: TRBV7-2; size: once; D: NA; CDR3: CASSLTQGSLQPQHF; DNA: TGTGCCAGCAGCCTGACCCAGGGGAGTTTACAGCCCCAGCATTTT
J: TRBJ2-3; length: 13; V: TRBV29-1; size: NA; D: NA; CDR3: CSVDWLATDTQYF; DNA: TGCAGCGTTGATTGGCTAGCAACAGATACGCAGTATTTT
J: TRBJ2-1; length: 15; V: TRBV19; size: once; D: TRBD2; CDR3: CASSMLAGVYNEQFF; DNA: TGTGCCAGTAGTATGTTAGCGGGGGTTTACAATGAGCAGTTCTTC
J: TRBJ1-2; length: 15; V: TRBV6-5; size: NA; D: NA; CDR3: CASSPWVAYNYGYTF; DNA: TGTGCCAGCTCTCCCTGGGTAGCGTATAACTATGGCTACACCTTC
J: TRBJ1-4; length: 15; V: TRBV5-1; size: NA; D: NA; CDR3: CASCPFGGSNEKLFF; DNA: TGCGCCAGCTGCCCCTTCGGGGGGTCTAATGAAAAACTGTTTTTT
J: TRBJ1-4; length: 15; V: TRBV3-1/TRBV3-2; size: NA; D: TRBD1; CDR3: CASSRQGAKVGKLFF; DNA: TGTGCCAGCAGCCGACAGGGGGCGAAAGTCGGAAAACTGTTTTTT
J: TRBJ1-5; length: 14; V: TRBV9; size: NA; D: NA; CDR3: CASSVSGSNQPQHF; DNA: TGTGCCAGCAGCGTTTCCGGGAGCAATCAGCCCCAGCATTTT
J: TRBJ1-5; length: 14; V: TRBV2; size: NA; D: TRBD1; CDR3: CASSLQGAGQPQHF; DNA: TGTGCCAGCAGTTTACAGGGGGCTGGTCAGCCCCAGCATTTT
J: TRBJ1-4; length: 14; V: TRBV29-1; size: NA; D: TRBD1; CDR3: CSVAWTGGPEKLFF; DNA: TGCAGCGTTGCTTGGACAGGGGGCCCTGAAAAACTGTTTTTT
J: TRBJ2-5; length: 14; V: TRBV5-4; size: NA; D: NA; CDR3: CASSSDRRKETQYF; DNA: TGTGCCAGCAGCTCCGACAGGCGAAAAGAGACCCAGTACTTC
J: TRBJ1-1; length: 16; V: TRBV18; size: NA; D: NA; CDR3: CASSPPVTAMNTEAFF; DNA: TGTGCCAGCTCACCACCGGTGACAGCTATGAACACTGAAGCTTTCTTT
J: TRBJ2-6; length: 17; V: TRBV11-3; size: NA; D: TRBD1; CDR3: CASRPGQGRSGANVLTF; DNA: TGTGCCAGCAGACCGGGACAGGGAAGGTCTGGGGCCAACGTCCTGACTTTC
J: TRBJ1-4; length: 16; V: TRBV30; size: NA; D: TRBD1; CDR3: CAWSPPGQGGSAKLFF; DNA: TGTGCCTGGAGCCCCCCCGGACAGGGAGGTAGTGCAAAACTGTTTTTT
J: TRBJ1-2; length: 13; V: TRBV30; size: NA; D: NA; CDR3: CAWRRTGSRGYTF; DNA: TGTGCCTGGAGAAGGACGGGATCGCGTGGCTACACCTTC
J: TRBJ1-1; length: 13; V: TRBV6-5; size: few; D: NA; CDR3: CASRLGQFGEAFF; DNA: TGTGCCAGCAGACTAGGACAGTTTGGTGAAGCTTTCTTT
J: TRBJ1-6; length: 13; V: TRBV12-3/TRBV12-4; size: NA; D: NA; CDR3: CASSRAGNSPLHF; DNA: TGTGCCAGCTCGCGGGCGGGTAATTCACCCCTCCACTTT
J: TRBJ2-2; length: 16; V: TRBV11-2; size: few; D: NA; CDR3: CASRTRGARNTGELFF; DNA: TGTGCCAGCAGGACACGGGGGGCGAGGAACACCGGGGAGCTGTTTTTT
J: TRBJ1-2; length: 16; V: TRBV19; size: NA; D: NA; CDR3: CASSIGITAANYGYTF; DNA: TGTGCCAGTAGTATAGGTATTACAGCAGCTAACTATGGCTACACCTTC
J: TRBJ2-4; length: 15; V: TRBV28; size: NA; D: TRBD1; CDR3: CASSLLGGAGNIQYF; DNA: TGTGCCAGCAGTTTATTAGGGGGCGCAGGAAACATTCAGTACTTC
J: TRBJ1-5; length: 13; V: TRBV6-2/TRBV6-3; size: NA; D: NA; CDR3: CASSINSNQPQHF; DNA: TGTGCCAGCAGTATCAATAGCAATCAGCCCCAGCATTTT
J: TRBJ1-5; length: 15; V: TRBV9; size: NA; D: NA; CDR3: CASSVEPYSNQPQHF; DNA: TGTGCCAGCAGCGTAGAGCCATATAGCAATCAGCCCCAGCATTTT
J: TRBJ1-6; length: 14; V: TRBV25-1; size: NA; D: NA; CDR3: CASSDLLDNSPLHF; DNA: TGTGCCAGCAGTGACCTTCTCGATAATTCACCCCTCCACTTT